This is a list of T cell receptor beta chains from one sample in a study of cytomegalovirus exposure and HLA in healthy donors. Repertoires were generated with immunoSEQ multiplex PCR, while TCRdb's copy carries only in-frame clones and drops some. The sample includes tens of thousands of clones, approximately 56% seen only once; the top ten take 4.5% to 7%. The sequenced sample consisted of PBMCs. These receptors were collected from a woman under 40 in good health and CMV-seropositive. Both conserved end residues are part of each CDR3. Clone size is stated in some rows and not others, as once, few, many or a class when expanded.

clone_size	v_call	j_call	cdr3_aa
.	TRBV6-4	TRBJ2-3	CASSDRGGIDTQYF
.	TRBV28	TRBJ1-1	CASSLYPSSGANTEAFF
.	TRBV10-2	TRBJ2-7	CASRQGAGISYEQYF
.	TRBV30	TRBJ2-3	CAWKYRISTDTQYF
.	TRBV14	TRBJ2-4	CASSGGQGGSKNIQYF
.	TRBV6-1	TRBJ1-1	CASHRVNTEAFF
.	TRBV5-6	TRBJ2-1	CASSSTSSANEQFF
.	TRBV7-3	TRBJ2-7	CASSLTDRHEQYF
.	TRBV5-6	TRBJ2-1	CASSLGTYNEQFF
few	TRBV19	TRBJ1-2	CASSGAGQIYGYTF
.	TRBV6-1	TRBJ1-3	CASMVRTPGNTIYF
few	TRBV29-1	TRBJ2-3	CRVAGARTDTQYF
.	TRBV6-4	TRBJ2-3	CASSEAGGAADTQYF
.	TRBV12-5	TRBJ1-5	CASGLGTGNQPQHF
.	TRBV19	TRBJ2-7	CASSTQSYGGVYEQYF
few	TRBV7-2	TRBJ2-6	CASSFGLSGANVLTF
few	TRBV6-1	TRBJ1-2	CASSEEWQGLGGYTF
.	TRBV7-2	TRBJ2-3	CASSLALGDTQYF
.	TRBV9	TRBJ2-5	CASSVVSTGGETQYF
.	TRBV27	TRBJ1-6	CASSPGQGYSPLHF
.	TRBV5-6	TRBJ2-3	CASSLLPGFSPDTQYF
.	TRBV7-2	TRBJ2-3	CASSSRTGSDTQYF
.	TRBV7-2	TRBJ2-3	CASSLIQDTQYF
.	TRBV27	TRBJ2-2	CASSFAGASNTGELFF
.	TRBV28	TRBJ1-2	CASSLSGQGPSNYGYTF
.	TRBV28	TRBJ2-1	CASSPPGTSGPYNEQFF
.	TRBV5-1	TRBJ2-3	CASRRQSSTDTQYF
.	TRBV30	TRBJ2-3	CAWSVLEHRTDTQYF
.	TRBV14	TRBJ1-1	CASSKGDNTEAFF
.	TRBV28	TRBJ2-6	CASSQTAGRGGGANVLTF
.	TRBV5-5	TRBJ2-7	CASSFPGTGSYEQYF
.	TRBV28	TRBJ2-5	CASSLSGAQETQYF
.	TRBV10-1	TRBJ2-5	CASSRSLQETQYF
.	TRBV4-1	TRBJ1-5	CASSQDRGQPQHF
.	TRBV6-5	TRBJ1-5	CASSRTQGLLEPQHF
.	TRBV5-1	TRBJ1-3	CASSFQPTGSSGNTIYF
few	TRBV2	TRBJ1-2	CASSEALPGQTIYPF
once	TRBV15	TRBJ1-2	CATSRELLTEHYGYTF
once	TRBV2	TRBJ1-2	CASTYHQGNVDGYTF
.	TRBV7-9	TRBJ1-5	CASSLVAGKDQPQHF
.	TRBV25-1	TRBJ2-1	CASSRAGGFNEQFF
.	TRBV5-6	TRBJ2-7	CASSLWFVDRVPYEQYF
.	TRBV12-5	TRBJ1-4	CASGSVSEKLFF
.	TRBV7-9	TRBJ1-5	CASSLGQGQPQHF
.	TRBV7-8	TRBJ2-2	CASSLGGSNTGELFF
.	TRBV7-6	TRBJ1-5	CASSSGLGNQPQHF
.	TRBV7-9	TRBJ2-5	CASSRYPRETQYF
.	TRBV19	TRBJ1-2	CASSPGQGYGYPF
once	TRBV11-3	TRBJ1-3	CASSPTGTGNTIYF
.	TRBV13	TRBJ2-3	CASSLPTRFTSGGAGDTQYF
.	TRBV7-9	TRBJ1-2	CTSSRDRGYGYTF
.	TRBV4-1	TRBJ2-3	CASSQMGGFTDTQYF
.	TRBV9	TRBJ1-1	CASSPIMGGTEAFF
.	TRBV18	TRBJ2-3	CASSGQESTDTQYF
.	TRBV5-1	TRBJ2-5	CASSLGGRAEGQYF